These T cell receptor beta chains were read from a single sample in a study of regulatory T cells in long-lasting Graves disease. TCRdb independently ran MiXCR on the multiplex PCR reads; one entry per CDR3 protein. The table has about 460,000 distinct CDR3 sequences, less than 25% seen once. The sequencing here drew on peripheral blood mononuclear cells (PBMCs), taken when the disease was refractory, from a patient treated with antithyroid drugs. The receptors were gathered from a female donor with Graves disease. The CDR3 runs from the conserved cysteine through the conserved F or W. The D gene is left open where the match is weak. Clone size is stated in some rows and not others, as once, few, many or a class when expanded.

CDR3 length | J gene | D gene | clone size | V gene | CDR3 DNA | CDR3 protein
14 | TRBJ1-2 | NA | many | TRBV2 | TGTGCCAGCAGATTACGGGGTGCTAACTATGGCTACACCTTC | CASRLRGANYGYTF
12 | TRBJ2-7 | NA | many | TRBV29-1 | TGCAGCGTTGAAGATGGGCCCACCGAGCAGTACTTC | CSVEDGPTEQYF
15 | TRBJ1-5 | NA | NA | TRBV6-2/TRBV6-3 | TGTGCCAGCAGTTACACATCAGGGTTCAATCAGCCCCAGCATTTT | CASSYTSGFNQPQHF
15 | TRBJ2-5 | TRBD2 | NA | TRBV20-1 | TGCAGTGCTGGACGACTAGCGGGAGAGGAAGAGACCCAGTACTTC | CSAGRLAGEEETQYF
14 | TRBJ2-5 | TRBD1 | few | TRBV5-4 | TGTGCCAGCAGCTTCAGGCAGGGGGTAGAGACCCAGTACTTC | CASSFRQGVETQYF
13 | TRBJ2-7 | TRBD2 | many | TRBV9 | TGTGCCAGCAGCGGGACTAGCTCCGGTCTGCAGTACTTC | CASSGTSSGLQYF
18 | TRBJ1-1 | TRBD1 | NA | TRBV15 | TGTGCCACCAGCAGATCGAGACAGGGGGCCCCCTTGAACACTGAAGCTTTCTTT | CATSRSRQGAPLNTEAFF
15 | TRBJ1-2 | NA | NA | TRBV30 | TGTGCCTGGAGTGTACGGGGGGGTCCCCGGAGAGGCTACACCTTC | CAWSVRGGPRRGYTF
16 | TRBJ2-3 | TRBD2 | NA | TRBV7-2 | TGTGCCAGCAGCTTAGGTTCGGGACTAGCCACAGATACGCAGTATTTT | CASSLGSGLATDTQYF
13 | TRBJ1-5 | TRBD1 | few | TRBV30 | TGTGCCTGTACAGGGGATAGCAATCAGCCCCAGCATTTT | CACTGDSNQPQHF
13 | TRBJ1-1 | NA | many | TRBV12-3/TRBV12-4 | TGTGCCAGCAGTCCGACCATCGGGACTGAAGCTTTCTTT | CASSPTIGTEAFF
15 | TRBJ2-7 | NA | many | TRBV7-2 | TGTGCCAGCAGCCTGGAAGGACAGCACTCCTACGAGCAGTACTTC | CASSLEGQHSYEQYF
15 | TRBJ2-4 | NA | NA | TRBV7-2 | TGTGCCAGCAGCCCCATCACTAGCTACGAAAACATTCAGTACTTC | CASSPITSYENIQYF
17 | TRBJ1-5 | TRBD1 | NA | TRBV7-2 | TGTGCCAGCAGCCCGGACTCTACAGGGGGTATCGCTCAGCCCCAGCATTTT | CASSPDSTGGIAQPQHF
13 | TRBJ2-5 | NA | NA | TRBV30 | TGTGCCTGGAGTGTACGGGGTTCGGAGACCCAGTACTTC | CAWSVRGSETQYF
16 | TRBJ1-1 | NA | NA | TRBV25-1 | TGTGCCAGCAGTGCCCACCTTGGGCAGGGTGGTACTGAAGCTTTCTTT | CASSAHLGQGGTEAFF
15 | TRBJ2-1 | TRBD1 | once | TRBV12-3/TRBV12-4 | TGTGCCAGCAGTTTAAAGGGACAGGGCTACAATGAGCAGTTCTTC | CASSLKGQGYNEQFF
15 | TRBJ1-5 | NA | NA | TRBV19 | TGTGCCAGTAGTATCTCCGAGGTATCGCATCAGCCCCAGCATTTT | CASSISEVSHQPQHF
16 | TRBJ1-6 | NA | many | TRBV5-1 | TGCGCCAGCAGCTTAATGGGGGCCGGTCTCAATTCACCCCTCCACTTT | CASSLMGAGLNSPLHF
14 | TRBJ2-7 | TRBD1 | few | TRBV20-1 | TGCAGTGCTCAGGACAGGGGGAGCTCCTACGAGCAGTACTTC | CSAQDRGSSYEQYF
14 | TRBJ2-5 | TRBD1 | NA | TRBV20-1 | TGCAGTGCTAATACAGGGGGCTCGGGGGAGACCCAGTACTTC | CSANTGGSGETQYF
13 | TRBJ1-2 | NA | many | TRBV6-2/TRBV6-3 | TGTGCCAGCAGACCTGGGACACCGTCTGGCTACACCTTC | CASRPGTPSGYTF
18 | TRBJ1-1 | NA | few | TRBV12-3/TRBV12-4 | TGTGCCAGCAGTTTCTCTTATAATGTAGCTCGCTCTAACACTGAAGCTTTCTTT | CASSFSYNVARSNTEAFF
16 | TRBJ1-1 | NA | many | TRBV19 | TGTGCCACCTCCATCGGGGTGACAGGTCAAGGGGCTGAAGCTTTCTTT | CATSIGVTGQGAEAFF
12 | TRBJ1-1 | TRBD1 | many | TRBV30 | TGTGCCTGGGGTGACAGGGAAGATGAAGCTTTCTTT | CAWGDREDEAFF
15 | TRBJ1-2 | NA | NA | TRBV6-1 | TGTGCCAGCAGAGCCACGGGACTGACGAATTCTGGCTACACCTTC | CASRATGLTNSGYTF
16 | TRBJ2-7 | NA | many | TRBV11-2 | TGTGCCAGCAGCCCCTACAGGGAAAGCGGGTCCTACGAGCAGTACTTC | CASSPYRESGSYEQYF
13 | TRBJ1-1 | TRBD1 | many | TRBV5-1 | TGCGCCAGCAGCTACGACAGGGCTCTTGAAGCTTTCTTT | CASSYDRALEAFF
17 | TRBJ1-2 | NA | NA | TRBV6-2/TRBV6-3 | TGTGCCAGCAGTTACTCGGGCTTCAGGGGCGAAGGGTATGGCTACACCTTC | CASSYSGFRGEGYGYTF
16 | TRBJ2-7 | TRBD1 | few | TRBV5-1 | TGCGCCAGCAGCTGGGGACAGGGGAGGAAGTCCTACGAGCAGTACTTC | CASSWGQGRKSYEQYF
12 | TRBJ2-7 | NA | many | TRBV6-1 | TGTGCCAGCAGACCCTCCTCCCACGAGCAGTACTTC | CASRPSSHEQYF
16 | TRBJ2-7 | TRBD1 | few | TRBV9 | TGTGCCAGCAGCGTATCCGGGACAGGGGGTTACTACGAGCAGTACTTC | CASSVSGTGGYYEQYF
14 | TRBJ1-1 | NA | many | TRBV11-1 | TGTGCCAGCAGCTTCGGGACGTTGAACACTGAAGCTTTCTTT | CASSFGTLNTEAFF
14 | TRBJ1-2 | NA | NA | TRBV7-2 | TGTGCCAGCAGCCCAATGATTTCTAACTATGGCTACACCTTC | CASSPMISNYGYTF
16 | TRBJ2-3 | TRBD1 | NA | TRBV20-1 | TGCAGTGCTCAAAAGCCGAGGACAGGGGGCACAGATACGCAGTATTTT | CSAQKPRTGGTDTQYF
14 | TRBJ1-2 | NA | many | TRBV2 | TGTGCCAGCAGTGTCAAGCTGCACGACTATGGCTACACCTTC | CASSVKLHDYGYTF
13 | TRBJ1-5 | NA | few | TRBV2 | TGTGCCAGCAGTGAATCGTCCCAAAGGTCCCAGCATTTT | CASSESSQRSQHF
11 | TRBJ1-2 | NA | few | TRBV30 | TGTGCCTGGAGCCAGGGTGGTGGCTACACCTTC | CAWSQGGGYTF
13 | TRBJ1-5 | NA | many | TRBV12-3/TRBV12-4 | TGTGCCAGCAGTTTCGCGAGCAATCAGCCCCAGCATTTT | CASSFASNQPQHF
16 | TRBJ1-5 | NA | many | TRBV12-3/TRBV12-4 | TGTGCCAGCAGTTTAAGGTTGGCGGATAGCAATCAGCCCCAGCATTTT | CASSLRLADSNQPQHF
14 | TRBJ2-5 | NA | NA | TRBV7-2 | TGTGCCAGCAGCTTAGGGACGAGGGCGGAGACCCAGTACTTC | CASSLGTRAETQYF
16 | TRBJ2-5 | TRBD1 | few | TRBV28 | TGTGCCAGCAGTTACTTTTCCGGGACAGGGGGAGAGACCCAGTACTTC | CASSYFSGTGGETQYF
13 | TRBJ1-5 | NA | few | TRBV10-3 | TGTGCCACTACAAGCGGCCCAAATCAGCCCCAGCATTTT | CATTSGPNQPQHF
14 | TRBJ1-2 | NA | NA | TRBV20-1 | TGCAGTGCTAGAGAAGGGGCCTTTAACTATGGCTACACCTTC | CSAREGAFNYGYTF
14 | TRBJ2-5 | NA | many | TRBV24-1 | TGTGCCACCAGTGATTGGGCGTCCCAAGAGACCCAGTACTTC | CATSDWASQETQYF
16 | TRBJ2-7 | TRBD1 | NA | TRBV20-1 | TGCAGTGCTAGAGTTCCGCCGGGACAGGGCCCCTACGAGCAGTACTTC | CSARVPPGQGPYEQYF
16 | TRBJ1-4 | TRBD1 | NA | TRBV4-3 | TGCGCCAGCAGCCCACAGGGGGCGCATGAGCTTGAAAAACTGTTTTTT | CASSPQGAHELEKLFF
15 | TRBJ2-2 | TRBD1 | few | TRBV29-1 | TGCAGCGTTGAAGAAGGACAGGTGAACACCGGGGAGCTGTTTTTT | CSVEEGQVNTGELFF
13 | TRBJ1-1 | TRBD1 | many | TRBV6-1 | TGTGCCAGCAGTGTGGACAGGGAGGTTATGGCTTTCTTT | CASSVDREVMAFF
14 | TRBJ1-3 | NA | NA | TRBV7-2 | TGTGCCAGCGGCAGCTTACACTCTGGAAACACCATATATTTT | CASGSLHSGNTIYF
14 | TRBJ1-1 | NA | many | TRBV2 | TGTGCCAGCAGTGAGACGGGACGTGACACTGAAGCTTTCTTT | CASSETGRDTEAFF
13 | TRBJ1-2 | NA | many | TRBV2 | TGTGCCAGCGCGGAGGTCCCAGGCTATGGCTACACCTTC | CASAEVPGYGYTF
18 | TRBJ2-4 | TRBD2 | NA | TRBV10-3 | TGTGCCATCAGTGAGTCCCCCCTAGCGGGAGTGGCCAAAAACATTCAGTACTTC | CAISESPLAGVAKNIQYF
16 | TRBJ1-5 | TRBD1 | few | TRBV7-9 | TGTGCCAGCAGCCAACTCGACAGGGGTAGCAATCAGCCCCAGCATTTT | CASSQLDRGSNQPQHF
13 | TRBJ1-4 | NA | NA | TRBV14 | TGTGCCAGCAGCCAAGTAGGGAAAGAAAAACTGTTTTTT | CASSQVGKEKLFF
15 | TRBJ2-7 | TRBD2 | few | TRBV11-1 | TGTGCCAGCAGCGCACTTACTAGCGGGAGTTACGAGCAGTACTTC | CASSALTSGSYEQYF
15 | TRBJ1-6 | NA | many | TRBV7-2 | TGTGCCAGCAGCTTAAATGGACGGACCAATTCACCCCTCCACTTT | CASSLNGRTNSPLHF
17 | TRBJ2-4 | NA | many | TRBV12-3/TRBV12-4 | TGTGCCAGCAGTTTCATTCAGGGAGTAGGGGCCAAAAACATTCAGTACTTC | CASSFIQGVGAKNIQYF